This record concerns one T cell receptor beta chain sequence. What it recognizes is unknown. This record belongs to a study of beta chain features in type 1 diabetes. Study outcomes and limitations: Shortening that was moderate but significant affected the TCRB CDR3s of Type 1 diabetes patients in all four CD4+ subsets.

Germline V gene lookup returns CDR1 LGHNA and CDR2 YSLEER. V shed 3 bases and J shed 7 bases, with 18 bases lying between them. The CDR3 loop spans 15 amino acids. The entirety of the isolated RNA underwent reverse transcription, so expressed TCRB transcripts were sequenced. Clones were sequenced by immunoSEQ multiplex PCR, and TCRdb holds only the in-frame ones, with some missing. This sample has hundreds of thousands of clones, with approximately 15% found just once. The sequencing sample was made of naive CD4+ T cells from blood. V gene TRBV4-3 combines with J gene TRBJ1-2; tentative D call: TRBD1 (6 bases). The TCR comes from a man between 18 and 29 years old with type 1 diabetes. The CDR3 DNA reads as TGCGCCAGCAGCCAGGGGGAGGGCAGGGGAGCTGGCTACACCTTC. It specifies CASSQGEGRGAGYTF.